This TCR beta chain originates from a study of blood T cell repertoires in COVID-19. About the research overall: Both acute and convalescent COVID-19 samples were obtained from the United States, Italy and Spain.

The germline gives CDR1 MNHEY, CDR2 SVGEGT. Trimming removed 0 bases at V and 0 bases at J, with 12 bases between. The length of the CDR3 is 17 residues. Authors' data handling: Nucleated cell counts were estimated from reference gene primer amplification. Clones were sequenced by immunoSEQ multiplex PCR, and TCRdb holds only the in-frame ones, with some missing. V, J and clone size reflect that table, while D and trimming were determined from the DNA. Of around 130,000 clones listed, roughly 80% were seen once; the top ten hold 17%. The TCR was taken from a woman older than 75 with acute or convalescent COVID-19. The chain recombines TRBV6-2 or TRBV6-3 with TRBJ1-3; D might be TRBD1 (6 bases). Input material: peripheral blood. CDR3 bases: TGTGCCAGCAGTTACTCGCGTCGGACAGCCTCTGGAAACACCATATATTTT. As protein: CASSYSRRTASGNTIYF.